A single sample gave rise to the 19 T cell receptor beta chains below, sequenced in a study of PD-1 blockade in classical Hodgkin lymphoma. Assay: immunoSEQ multiplex PCR; the TCRdb copy retains only in-frame clones and omits some. The sample contains 25,000 to 35,000 clones, 88% of which appear only once. The time point denotes: newly diagnosed, previously untreated cHL patient sample. It was by magnetic negative selection that CD4+ T cells were purified from thawed PBMCs. The sample comprised CD4+ T cells from blood. The receptors were sampled from a human donor with classical Hodgkin lymphoma.

Only one count was recorded for this clone. This chain joins TRBV25-1 and TRBJ1-2, with D uncertain. The CDR3 consists of 13 residues. CDR1 MGHDK and CDR2 SYGVNS come from the germline V gene. Trimming stripped 0 bases from V and 8 bases from J, with 10 bases between. The CDR3 sequence: CASSEYIGRGYTF. The CDR3 coding sequence is TGTGCCAGCAGTGAATACATAGGGCGCGGCTACACCTTC.

Notes on this clone: One end of the junction varies from germline; a read error may be responsible. V gene TRBV7-9 combines with J gene TRBJ2-5, with D unclear. Germline CDR1 and CDR2: SEHNR and FQNEAQ (reference sequence). The CDR3 has 12 amino acids. CDR3 sequence: CASTLIPETQYF. CDR3 coding DNA: TGTGCCAGCACCTTAATCCCGGAGACCCAGTACTTC.

V and J are TRBV6-1 and TRBJ2-7, with 9 bases matching TRBD2. Germline V lookup: CDR1 MNHNS, CDR2 SASEGT. The CDR3 is made up of 15 amino acids. V was clipped by 8 bases and J by 0 bases; unmatched bases: 8. The CDR3 region is CASLGASGNSYEQYV. The CDR3 DNA follows: TGTGCCAGCTTGGGGGCTAGCGGGAACTCCTACGAGCAGTACGTC.

The genes are TRBV6-1 and TRBJ2-1; tentative D call: TRBD2 (6 bases). The germline V gene encodes CDR1 MNHNS and CDR2 SASEGT. V lost 5 bases and J 0 bases, leaving 11 bases between the germline ends. The CDR3 loop spans 15 amino acids. The CDR3: CASSIAASSYNEQFF. DNA for the CDR3: TGTGCCAGCAGTATAGCGGCCAGCTCCTACAATGAGCAGTTCTTC.

V is TRBV6-5 and J is TRBJ1-3; possible D gene TRBD1, 6 bases. V shed 6 bases and J shed 2 bases, with 8 bases lying between them. CDR3 size: 13 residues. Germline V gives CDR1 MNHEY, CDR2 SVGAGI. CDR3 nucleotide sequence: TGTGCCAGCAGGGAGGGGGCTGGAAACACCATATATTTT. Translating gives CASREGAGNTIYF.

The rearrangement links TRBV27 to TRBJ2-1; D is possibly TRBD1 (7 bases). Trimming left V 1 base short and J 10 bases short, with 23 bases between. CDR1 and CDR2 from the germline V gene are MNHEY and SMNVEV (reference sequence). The CDR3 has 17 residues. CDR3 bases: TGTGCCAGCAGTTTATGGAGGGGGCGTCTTCGACGACGGGAGCAGTTCTTC. Its translation is CASSLWRGRLRRREQFF.

V usage is TRBV7-9 and J usage is TRBJ2-2; D gene uncertain. Trimming removed 3 bases at V and 10 bases at J, with 3 bases between. CDR3 length equals 10 residues. CDR1 and CDR2 from the germline V gene are SEHNR and FQNEAQ (reference sequence). The chain's CDR3 is CASSFEELFF. The DNA of the CDR3 is TGTGCCAGCAGCTTCGAGGAGCTGTTTTTT.

This clone showed up just a few times. This chain uses TRBV5-1 with TRBJ1-1; tentatively, D is TRBD1 (5 bases). Trimming removed 2 bases from V and 1 base from J, with 12 bases in between. In germline, CDR1 is SGHRS, CDR2 YFSETQ. This CDR3 comprises 15 residues. CDR3 coding DNA: TGCGCCAGCAGCTTACGGGCAGGGCGGAACACTGAAGCTTTCTTT. It is translated as CASSLRAGRNTEAFF.

The chain has TRBV7-8 and TRBJ2-7; 11 bases agree with TRBD2. After removal of 5 bases from V and 0 bases from J, the junction contained 3 bases not matched to a gene. CDR1 is SGHVS and CDR2 is FQNEAQ in the germline V gene. CDR3 size: 15 residues. The CDR3 DNA is TGTGCCAGCAGCAAGACTAGCGGGACCTCCTACGAGCAGTACTTC. Translating gives CASSKTSGTSYEQYF.

The V gene is TRBV7-3, the J gene TRBJ2-1; D is perhaps TRBD2 (6 bases). CDR3 length: 13 amino acids. The V gene lost 5 bases and the J gene lost 12 bases, with 17 bases spanning the gap. Germline V gene lookup returns CDR1 SGHTA and CDR2 FQGTGA. The CDR3 loop reads CASSLSPGTRQFF. CDR3 bases: TGTGCCAGCAGCCTCAGCCCCGGGACTCGGCAGTTCTTC.

The rearrangement links TRBV6-5 to TRBJ1-2; 7 bases are shared with TRBD1. This CDR3 has 14 amino acids. V was clipped by 6 bases and J by 5 bases; unmatched bases: 9. Germline assignment: CDR1 MNHEY and CDR2 SVGAGI. CDR3 residues: CASRQTGRNYGYTF. The CDR3 nucleotides read TGTGCCAGCAGGCAGACAGGGAGAAATTATGGCTACACCTTC.

This clone was detected once. The chain recombines TRBV4-1 with TRBJ2-1; 8 nucleotides align to TRBD2. Germline loops: CDR1 MGHRA, CDR2 YSYEKL. Germline trimming cut 2 bases from V and 4 bases from J; bases unmatched to any gene: 7. The length of the CDR3 is 16 residues. The CDR3 spells CASSQQTSGNYNEQFF. CDR3 coding DNA: TGCGCCAGCAGCCAACAAACTAGCGGCAATTACAATGAGCAGTTCTTC.

This chain links TRBV6-6 with TRBJ1-2; D perhaps matches TRBD1 (5 bases). Germline CDR1 and CDR2: MNHNY and SVGAGI (reference sequence). CDR3 length: 13 amino acids. Trimming cost V 6 bases and J 3 bases, with 11 bases left between them. The CDR3 spells CASRTGADYGYTF. CDR3 coding DNA: TGTGCCAGCAGAACCGGGGCCGACTATGGCTACACCTTC.

The chain uses TRBV9 and TRBJ1-3; the match to TRBD1 covers 9 bases. The CDR3 sequence is 16 residues long. Looked up from germline, CDR1 is SGDLS and CDR2 is YYNGEE. Unmatched junction bases numbered 6, after V lost 1 base and J lost 4 bases. The CDR3 protein is CASSVRWTGAGNTIYF. Written as DNA, the CDR3 is TGTGCCAGCAGCGTACGCTGGACAGGGGCGGGAAACACCATATATTTT.

The rearrangement uses TRBV28 and TRBJ2-5; D could derive from TRBD1 or TRBD2 (6 bases each). V was trimmed by 7 bases and J by 2 bases, leaving 17 bases between them. CDR3 length equals 15 residues. The V gene's germline CDR1 is MDHEN and CDR2 SYDVKM. The CDR3: CASNLRGGGQETQYF. The CDR3 nucleotides read TGTGCCAGCAACCTCCGAGGGGGAGGACAAGAGACCCAGTACTTC.

J is TRBJ2-2 and V is TRBV25-1; D not certain. The CDR3 has 14 residues. Germline CDR1 reads MGHDK; CDR2 reads SYGVNS. Trimming pared 5 bases from V and 2 bases from J, leaving 9 bases between. The CDR3 DNA is TGTGCCAGCAGTTACAGCACCAACACCGGGGAGCTGTTTTTT. Translated, it gives CASSYSTNTGELFF. The full variable domain, in which reference TRBV25-1 and TRBJ2-2 provide the parts outside the CDR3, is EADIYQTPRYLVIGTGKKITLECSQTMGHDKMYWYQQDPGMELHLIHYSYGVNSTEKGDLSSESTVSRIRTEHFPLTLESARPSHTSQYLCASSYSTNTGELFFGEGSRLTVL.

J is TRBJ1-2 and V is TRBV15; TRBD1 matches at 10 bases. The CDR3 loop spans 16 amino acids. Trimming removed 5 bases from V and 3 bases from J; junction bases left unmatched: 9. CDR1 LNHNV and CDR2 YYDKDF come from the germline V gene (reference sequence). This chain's CDR3 is CATSLSRTGGDYGYTF. CDR3 nucleotide sequence: TGTGCCACCAGCTTGTCCCGGACAGGGGGAGACTATGGCTACACCTTC.

The J gene is TRBJ2-7, the V gene TRBV7-9; 7 bases agree with TRBD1. With 5 bases clipped from V and 2 bases from J, the junction kept 6 bases outside the gene matches. The CDR3 totals 14 residues. Per germline, CDR1 SEHNR and CDR2 FQNEAQ (reference sequence). CDR3 protein: CASSRGTATYEQYF. In DNA form, the CDR3 reads TGTGCCAGCAGCAGAGGGACAGCTACCTACGAGCAGTACTTC.

The chain joins TRBV9 to TRBJ1-3; tentatively, D is TRBD1 (5 bases). Germline lookup yields CDR1 SGDLS and CDR2 YYNGEE. V shed 5 bases and J shed 3 bases, with 9 bases lying between them. The CDR3 is made up of 13 amino acids. The CDR3 region is CASSDSFGNTIYF. DNA for the CDR3: TGTGCCAGCAGTGACAGTTTTGGAAACACCATATATTTT.